This T cell receptor (beta chain) appears in the sequencing data of a study of human T cells and chemical hapten exposure. Sample time point: pre-sensitization, week 0. Treatment noted: therapeutic diphenylcyclopropenone sensitization with weekly scalp DPC. CDR3 length equals 15 residues. The germline V and J ends were trimmed by 2 bases and 5 bases, with 14 bases remaining between them. The germline V gene encodes CDR1 MDHEN and CDR2 SYDVKM. Using its own MiXCR run on the RACE reads, TCRdb lists one record per CDR3 protein. The profile shows 240,000 or so distinct CDR3 sequences, 8.6% of them singletons. This clonotype was detected a few times.

The input for sequencing was whole blood, taken in connection with sensitization to the hapten diphenylcyclopropenone (DPC). The chain couples TRBV28 to TRBJ2-3, with D perhaps matching TRBD1 (5 bases). This receptor was identified in a woman in her thirties or forties with alopecia areata. Some clones in this sample may be carry-over from other donors' samples. The CDR3 DNA sequence: TGTGCCAGCAGTTTAGGGCTAGGTAGGGGAGATACGCAGTATTTT. It translates to CASSLGLGRGDTQYF.